The 27 T cell receptor beta chains below come from one sample, sequenced in a study of human T cells and chemical hapten exposure. One entry per CDR3 protein results from TCRdb running MiXCR on the RACE reads. The table records 190,000 or so distinct CDR3 sequences, around 25% of them present only once. The time point was: patch test 3, about 24 weeks after DPC sensitization. Indicated treatment: therapeutic diphenylcyclopropenone sensitization with weekly scalp DPC. Source: whole blood, taken in connection with sensitization to the hapten diphenylcyclopropenone (DPC). These receptors all come from a middle-aged woman with alopecia areata. Some clones in this sample may be carry-over from other donors' samples.

This clonotype occurred a few times. The chain joins TRBV20-1 to TRBJ2-3; 13 bases fit TRBD2. This CDR3 spans 15 amino acids. J was trimmed by 4 bases and V by 6 bases; bases with no gene match: 7. Germline CDR1 is DFQATT and CDR2 is SNEGSKA (reference sequence). The CDR3 protein is CSAPGLAGVPDTQYF. The CDR3 nucleotides read TGCAGTGCCCCCGGACTAGCGGGAGTCCCAGATACGCAGTATTTT.

This clonotype occurred a few times. The chain combines TRBV20-1 with TRBJ2-5; 14 bases are shared with TRBD2. CDR1 and CDR2 (germline): DFQATT, SNEGSKA (reference sequence). The CDR3 runs to 15 residues. V was clipped by 1 base and J by 5 bases; unmatched bases: 3. CDR3 DNA: TGCAGTGCTAGAGGACTAGCGGGAGGGCGGGAGACCCAGTACTTC. It codes for CSARGLAGGRETQYF.

The CDR3 coding sequence is TGTGCCACCAGCCCTGAAGGGGCGAGCTACACCTTC. It is translated as CATSPEGASYTF. The gene calls are TRBV24-1 and TRBJ1-2, with TRBD1 as a possible D gene (5 bases). V lost 7 bases and J 9 bases, leaving 14 bases between the germline ends. The CDR3 extends over 12 amino acids. Germline V gives CDR1 KGHDR, CDR2 SFDVKD.

The genes are TRBV25-1 and TRBJ2-5; D unclear. The germline V and J ends were trimmed by 6 bases and 2 bases, with 4 bases remaining between them. Germline lookup yields CDR1 MGHDK and CDR2 SYGVNS. The CDR3 consists of 11 residues. The CDR3 region has the DNA TGTGCCAGCAGGTTACAAGAGACCCAGTACTTC. This encodes CASRLQETQYF.

This clonotype was picked up a small number of times. The V and J genes are TRBV7-2 and TRBJ2-4; D uncertain. CDR3 length: 16 residues. Germline assignment: CDR1 SGHTA and CDR2 FQGNSA. The ends were cut back, 1 base at V and 8 bases at J, with 18 bases in the middle. The CDR3 sequence is CASSLVGPGARDIQYF. The CDR3 nucleotides read TGTGCCAGCAGCTTAGTAGGGCCCGGTGCTAGAGACATTCAGTACTTC.

A few counts support this clonotype. Here the CDR3 reads CSASRGHYNEQFF. CDR3 bases: TGCAGTGCTAGCCGAGGGCACTACAATGAGCAGTTCTTC. The V gene is TRBV20-1, the J gene TRBJ2-1; D might be TRBD2 (5 bases). The V and J ends lost 3 bases and 3 bases respectively, with 9 bases between them. CDR1 is DFQATT, CDR2 SNEGSKA, per germline (reference sequence). The CDR3 is 13 amino acids.

In DNA form, the CDR3 reads TGCAGCGTTGAAATACTAGCGGGAGTGGGTGAGCAGTTCTTC. Its protein is CSVEILAGVGEQFF. This chain links TRBV29-1 with TRBJ2-1; 11 nucleotides align to TRBD2. The CDR3 length is 14 residues. Unmatched junction bases numbered 6, after V lost 2 bases and J lost 9 bases. Germline V CDR1 and CDR2: SQVTM, ANQGSEA.

This sequence joins TRBV18 and TRBJ2-6, with D possibly TRBD1 on 5 matching bases. There are 15 residues in the CDR3. The V and J ends lost 4 bases and 1 base respectively, with 8 bases between them. Per germline, CDR1 KGHSH and CDR2 LQKENI. The CDR3 region has the DNA TGTGCCAGCTCACGGCAGGGTTCTGGGGCCAACGTCCTGACTTTC. Amino acids: CASSRQGSGANVLTF.

This clonotype was observed a handful of times. This CDR3 is CASSTRGRFAEAFF. CDR3 DNA: TGCGCCAGCAGCACCAGGGGGCGGTTCGCTGAAGCTTTCTTT. The chain recombines TRBV4-3 with TRBJ1-1; the match to TRBD1 covers 8 bases. Looked up from germline, CDR1 is LGHNA and CDR2 is YSLEER. With 5 bases clipped from V and 6 bases from J, the junction kept 8 bases outside the gene matches. The CDR3 has 14 amino acids.

This clonotype showed up many times. V gene TRBV18 combines with J gene TRBJ2-3; D is unresolved. The V and J ends lost 4 bases and 0 bases respectively, with 11 bases between them. Germline values: CDR1 KGHSH, CDR2 LQKENI. The CDR3 is 15 residues long. CDR3 residues: CASSLHILSTDTQYF. CDR3 DNA sequence: TGTGCCAGCTCACTACACATCCTTAGCACAGATACGCAGTATTTT.

There are a few counts of this clonotype. J is TRBJ1-4 and V is TRBV28, with D possibly TRBD1 on 5 matching bases. The CDR3 loop spans 15 amino acids. The V end lost 7 bases, the J end lost 0 bases, and 12 bases lay between the germline ends. Germline V gene data show CDR1 as MDHEN and CDR2 as SYDVKM. The CDR3 region is CASTPGGATNEKLFF. The CDR3, as DNA: TGTGCCAGCACACCTGGAGGGGCAACTAATGAAAAACTGTTTTTT.

The rearrangement joins TRBV7-9 to TRBJ2-1, with TRBD1 identical over 8 bases. The V gene's germline CDR1 is SEHNR and CDR2 FQNEAQ (reference sequence). Losses at the gene ends were 4 bases for V and 7 bases for J; bases not matched to a gene: 9. There are 15 residues in the CDR3. The CDR3 loop reads CASSYPGTGGNEQFF. DNA of the CDR3: TGTGCCAGCAGCTACCCCGGGACAGGAGGAAATGAGCAGTTCTTC.

The chain links TRBV10-3 to TRBJ1-2, with a weak D call TRBD1 (6 bases). This CDR3 is built from 14 residues. Germline V gene lookup returns CDR1 ENHRY and CDR2 SYGVKD. V was cut by 2 bases and J by 3 bases, with 10 bases left in between. The CDR3 coding sequence is TGTGCCATCAGTGAGCGGGGGCGATACTATGGCTACACCTTC. Its translation is CAISERGRYYGYTF.

This clonotype was found a few times. This chain uses TRBV20-1 with TRBJ1-5; TRBD1 is a possible D gene (5 bases). Looked up from germline, CDR1 is DFQATT and CDR2 is SNEGSKA (reference sequence). V lost 6 bases, J lost 1 base, and 10 bases lay in between. The length of the CDR3 is 13 residues. The CDR3, as DNA: TGCAGTGCAAGGGACGTAAGCAATCAGCCCCAGCATTTT. Its translation is CSARDVSNQPQHF.

This clonotype was picked up a small number of times. The V gene is TRBV29-1, the J gene TRBJ2-5; the D call may be TRBD1 or TRBD2 (5 bases each). The V gene lost 4 bases and the J gene lost 0 bases, with 6 bases spanning the gap. Germline values: CDR1 SQVTM, CDR2 ANQGSEA. This CDR3 contains 12 residues. Written as DNA, the CDR3 is TGCAGCGTTGCGGGGCACCAAGAGACCCAGTACTTC. Its translation is CSVAGHQETQYF.

V usage is TRBV27 and J usage is TRBJ2-2, with a weak D call TRBD2 (6 bases). There are 17 residues in the CDR3. Trimming stripped 4 bases from V and 6 bases from J, with 21 bases between. Per the germline V gene, CDR1 is MNHEY and CDR2 is SMNVEV (reference sequence). The CDR3 DNA reads TGTGCCAGCAGTTCCTGGGGAGGAGTCAACCCAGCCGGGGAGCTGTTTTTT. Protein product: CASSSWGGVNPAGELFF.

The rearrangement links TRBV20-1 to TRBJ2-5, with 8 bases matching TRBD1. Trimming at V came to 3 bases and at J to 2 bases, leaving 8 bases not matched to a gene. The CDR3 contains 15 residues. The germline CDR1 and CDR2 sequences are DFQATT and SNEGSKA (reference sequence). The CDR3 reads CSARPGGGRQETQYF. In nucleotides, the CDR3 is TGCAGTGCTAGGCCAGGGGGCGGAAGGCAAGAGACCCAGTACTTC.

V is TRBV6-1 and J is TRBJ2-2; TRBD1 matches 8 bases. The V and J ends lost 8 bases and 7 bases, in that order; junction bases with no gene match: 9. Germline loops: CDR1 MNHNS, CDR2 SASEGT. This CDR3 region has 14 residues. The DNA of the CDR3 is TGTGCCAGCGGACAACAGGGGGAACACGGGGAGCTGTTTTTT. It translates to CASGQQGEHGELFF.

The chain recombines TRBV29-1 with TRBJ2-3; D possibly corresponds to TRBD2 (6 bases). The CDR3 runs 14 residues. The V gene's germline CDR1 is SQVTM and CDR2 ANQGSEA. The ends were cut back, 0 bases at V and 1 base at J, with 8 bases in the middle. CDR3: CSVEEASGTDTQYF. The CDR3 nucleotides are TGCAGCGTTGAAGAAGCTAGCGGCACAGATACGCAGTATTTT.

There are many counts of this clonotype. This chain connects TRBV20-1 to TRBJ2-2, with 12 bases aligning to TRBD2. Trimming cost V 3 bases and J 6 bases; bases outside gene matches: 8. In germline, CDR1 is DFQATT, CDR2 SNEGSKA (reference sequence). This CDR3 is 16 amino acids long. Here the CDR3 reads CSASSASGRASGELFF. CDR3 coding DNA: TGCAGTGCTAGTAGCGCTAGCGGGAGGGCGTCCGGGGAGCTGTTTTTT.

The sample holds many counts of this clonotype. This sequence joins TRBV27 and TRBJ1-2; D perhaps matches TRBD1 (5 bases). Germline V gives CDR1 MNHEY, CDR2 SMNVEV (reference sequence). This CDR3 has 14 amino acids. Trimming removed 3 bases from V and 4 bases from J, with 12 bases in between. In DNA, the CDR3 is TGTGCCAGCAGTTTCCAGGCGGGGGGCTATGGCTACACCTTC. Translated, it gives CASSFQAGGYGYTF.

This clonotype was counted only a few times. The V call is TRBV27, the J call TRBJ2-4, with 9 bases aligning to TRBD1. Trimming removed 5 bases from V and 1 base from J; junction bases left unmatched: 3. The CDR3 length is 15 residues. The germline CDR1 and CDR2 sequences are MNHEY and SMNVEV (reference sequence). CDR3 loop: CASSTGQGAKNIQYF. CDR3 coding DNA: TGTGCCAGCAGTACCGGACAGGGGGCCAAAAACATTCAGTACTTC.

The gene calls are TRBV5-1 and TRBJ1-2, with D uncertain. The CDR3 consists of 13 residues. Germline V gene data show CDR1 as SGHRS and CDR2 as YFSETQ. V was trimmed by 5 bases and J by 5 bases, leaving 13 bases between them. The CDR3 is CASRPLDGYGYTF. CDR3 sequence (DNA): TGCGCCAGCAGGCCCCTGGACGGGTATGGCTACACCTTC. The variable domain in full, completed from reference TRBV5-1 and TRBJ1-2, reads KAGVTQTPRYLIKTRGQQVTLSCSPISGHRSVSWYQQTPGQGLQFLFEYFSETQRNKGNFPGRFSGRQFSNSRSEMNVSTLELGDSALYLCASRPLDGYGYTFGSGTRLTVV.

This clonotype was counted only a few times. The chain joins TRBV15 to TRBJ2-5; 8 positions match TRBD1. Germline V CDR1 and CDR2: LNHNV, YYDKDF (reference sequence). V shed 5 bases and J 2 bases; nucleotides not matched to a gene: 10. This CDR3 comprises 16 residues. CDR3 region: CATSAGQGSGQETQYF. The CDR3 DNA reads TGTGCCACCAGCGCCGGACAGGGTTCGGGGCAAGAGACCCAGTACTTC.

The rearrangement uses TRBV12-3 or TRBV12-4 and TRBJ1-1, with TRBD1 as a possible D gene (5 bases). V lost 3 bases and J 4 bases, leaving 12 bases between the germline ends. The CDR3 covers 14 residues. The CDR3 nucleotides are TGTGCCAGCAGTTTGGGGGGAGGGGTCACTGAAGCTTTCTTT. Encoded protein: CASSLGGGVTEAFF.

CDR3 coding DNA: TGTGCCAGCACGGAGACGGCAGGAGGGTTAGCTTTCTTT. As protein: CASTETAGGLAFF. The chain recombines TRBV2 with TRBJ1-1; D gene unclear. V gave up 7 bases and J gave up 10 bases, with 19 bases separating them. Germline CDR1 and CDR2: SNHLY and FYNNEI. The CDR3 is 13 residues long. Based on the CDR3 plus reference TRBV2 and TRBJ1-1, the full variable domain is EPEVTQTPSHQVTQMGQEVILRCVPISNHLYFYWYRQILGQKVEFLVSFYNNEISEKSEIFDDQFSVERPDGSNFTLKIRSTKLEDSAMYFCASTETAGGLAFFGQGTRLTVV.

CDR3 region: CASSLAGGAGYTF. The CDR3 coding sequence is TGTGCCAGCAGCTTAGCCGGTGGGGCTGGCTACACCTTC. The V and J genes are TRBV7-2 and TRBJ1-2; TRBD1 might be the D (5 bases). The CDR3 covers 13 residues. V lost 0 bases and J lost 7, with 9 bases in between. CDR1 is SGHTA and CDR2 is FQGNSA in the germline V gene.